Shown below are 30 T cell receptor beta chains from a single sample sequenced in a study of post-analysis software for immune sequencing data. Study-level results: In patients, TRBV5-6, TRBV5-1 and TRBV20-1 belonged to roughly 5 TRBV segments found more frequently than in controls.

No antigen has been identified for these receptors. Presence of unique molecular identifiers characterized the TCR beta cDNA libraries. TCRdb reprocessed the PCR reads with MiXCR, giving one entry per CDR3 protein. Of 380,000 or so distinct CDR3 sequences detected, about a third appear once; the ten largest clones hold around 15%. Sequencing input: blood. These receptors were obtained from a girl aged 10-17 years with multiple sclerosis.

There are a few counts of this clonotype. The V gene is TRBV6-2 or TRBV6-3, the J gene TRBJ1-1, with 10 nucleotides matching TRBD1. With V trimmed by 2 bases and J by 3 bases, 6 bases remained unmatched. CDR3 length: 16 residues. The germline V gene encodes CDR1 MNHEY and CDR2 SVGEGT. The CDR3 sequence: CASSYLAGTGDTEAFF. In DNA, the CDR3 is TGTGCCAGCAGTTACCTAGCCGGGACAGGGGACACTGAAGCTTTCTTT.

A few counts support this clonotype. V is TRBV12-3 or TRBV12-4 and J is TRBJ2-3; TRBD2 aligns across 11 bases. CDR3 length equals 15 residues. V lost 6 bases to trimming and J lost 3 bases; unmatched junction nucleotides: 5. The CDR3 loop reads CASSRSGGATDTQYF. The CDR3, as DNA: TGTGCCAGCAGCCGTAGCGGGGGGGCTACAGATACGCAGTATTTT.

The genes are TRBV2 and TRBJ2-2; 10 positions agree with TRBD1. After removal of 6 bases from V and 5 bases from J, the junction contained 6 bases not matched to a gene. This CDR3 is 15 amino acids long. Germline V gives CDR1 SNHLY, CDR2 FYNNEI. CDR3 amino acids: CASRGQGLGTGELFF. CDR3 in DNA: TGTGCCAGCAGGGGACAGGGGTTAGGTACCGGGGAGCTGTTTTTT.

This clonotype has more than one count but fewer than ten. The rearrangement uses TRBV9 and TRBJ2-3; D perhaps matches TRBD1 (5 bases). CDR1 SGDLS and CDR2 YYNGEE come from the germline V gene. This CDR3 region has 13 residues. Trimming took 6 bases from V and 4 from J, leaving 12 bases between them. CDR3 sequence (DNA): TGTGCCAGCACCCAGCAGGGCGCAGATACGCAGTATTTT. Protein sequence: CASTQQGADTQYF.

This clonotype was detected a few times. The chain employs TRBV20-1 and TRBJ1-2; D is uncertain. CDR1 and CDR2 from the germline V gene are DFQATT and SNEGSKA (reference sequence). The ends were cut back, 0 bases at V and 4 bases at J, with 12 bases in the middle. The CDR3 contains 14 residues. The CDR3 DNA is TGCAGTGCTAGAGATATAGCCTCCATCTATGGCTACACCTTC. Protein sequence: CSARDIASIYGYTF.

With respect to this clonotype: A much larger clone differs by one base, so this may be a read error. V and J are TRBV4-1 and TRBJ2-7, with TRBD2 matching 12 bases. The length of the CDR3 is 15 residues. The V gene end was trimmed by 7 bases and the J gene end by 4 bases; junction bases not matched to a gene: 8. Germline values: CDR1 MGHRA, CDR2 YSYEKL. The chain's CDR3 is CASNHRTSGNYEQYF. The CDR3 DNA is TGCGCCAGCAACCATCGGACTAGCGGGAATTACGAGCAGTACTTC.

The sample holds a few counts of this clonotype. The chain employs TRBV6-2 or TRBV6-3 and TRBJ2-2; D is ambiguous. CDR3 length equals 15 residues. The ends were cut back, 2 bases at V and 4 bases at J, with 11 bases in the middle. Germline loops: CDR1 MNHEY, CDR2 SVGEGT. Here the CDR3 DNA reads TGTGCCAGCAGTTACCCGCCTGATCTCACCGGGGAGCTGTTTTTT. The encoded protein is CASSYPPDLTGELFF.

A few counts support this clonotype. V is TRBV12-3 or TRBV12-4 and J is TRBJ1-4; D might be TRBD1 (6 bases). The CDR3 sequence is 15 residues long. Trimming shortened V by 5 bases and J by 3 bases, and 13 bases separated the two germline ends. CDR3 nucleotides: TGTGCCAGCAGTCCCCAACAGGGCGCTAATGAAAAACTGTTTTTT. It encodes CASSPQQGANEKLFF.

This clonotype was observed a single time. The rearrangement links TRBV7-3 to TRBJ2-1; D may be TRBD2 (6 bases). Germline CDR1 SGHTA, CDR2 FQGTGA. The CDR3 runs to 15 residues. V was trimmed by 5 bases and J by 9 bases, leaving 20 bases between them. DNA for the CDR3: TGTGCCAGCAGCGGTCCTAGCGCCAGTCCGGGTGAGCAGTTCTTC. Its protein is CASSGPSASPGEQFF.

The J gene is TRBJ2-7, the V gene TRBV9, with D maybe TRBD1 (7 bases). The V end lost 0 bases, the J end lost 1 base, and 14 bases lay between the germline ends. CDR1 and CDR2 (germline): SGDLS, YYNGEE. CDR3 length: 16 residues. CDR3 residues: CASSVDSAGGSYEQYF. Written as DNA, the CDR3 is TGTGCCAGCAGCGTAGATTCGGCAGGGGGGTCCTACGAGCAGTACTTC.

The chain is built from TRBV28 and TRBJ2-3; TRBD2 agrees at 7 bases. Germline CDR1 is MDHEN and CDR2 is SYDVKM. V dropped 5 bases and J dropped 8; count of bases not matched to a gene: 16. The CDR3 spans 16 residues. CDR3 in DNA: TGTGCCAGCAGTCCCCACTACGCGGGGGTGGGGGGTACGCAGTATTTT. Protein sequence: CASSPHYAGVGGTQYF.

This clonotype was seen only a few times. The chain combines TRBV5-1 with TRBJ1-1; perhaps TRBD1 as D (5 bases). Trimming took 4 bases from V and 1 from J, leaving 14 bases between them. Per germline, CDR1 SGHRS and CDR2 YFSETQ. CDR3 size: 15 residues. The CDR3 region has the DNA TGCGCCAGCAGCATAGGACACACCTCGAACACTGAAGCTTTCTTT. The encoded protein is CASSIGHTSNTEAFF.

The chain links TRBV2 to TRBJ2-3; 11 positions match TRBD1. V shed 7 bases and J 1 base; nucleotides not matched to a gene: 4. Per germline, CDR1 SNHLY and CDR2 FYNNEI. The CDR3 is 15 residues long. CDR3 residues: CASKRGQGGTDTQYF. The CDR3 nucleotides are TGTGCCAGCAAGCGGGGACAGGGGGGCACAGATACGCAGTATTTT.

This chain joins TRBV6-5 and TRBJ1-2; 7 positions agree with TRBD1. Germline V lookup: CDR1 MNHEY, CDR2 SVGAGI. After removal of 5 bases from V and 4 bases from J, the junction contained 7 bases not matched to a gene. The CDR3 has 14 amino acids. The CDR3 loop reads CASSHDRAPYGYTF. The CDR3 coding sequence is TGTGCCAGCAGTCACGACAGGGCTCCCTATGGCTACACCTTC.

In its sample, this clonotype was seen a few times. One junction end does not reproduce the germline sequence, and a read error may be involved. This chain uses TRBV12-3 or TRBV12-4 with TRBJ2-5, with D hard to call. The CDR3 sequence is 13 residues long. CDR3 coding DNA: TGTGCCAGCAGTTTCTGGACCCAAGAGACCCTGTACTTC. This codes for CASSFWTQETLYF.

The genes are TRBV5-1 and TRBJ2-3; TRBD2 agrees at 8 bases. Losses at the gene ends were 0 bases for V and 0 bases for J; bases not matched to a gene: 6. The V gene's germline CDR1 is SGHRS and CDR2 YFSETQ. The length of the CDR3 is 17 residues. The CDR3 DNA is TGCGCCAGCAGCTTGGATGGCCGGGGGGGAAGCACAGATACGCAGTATTTT. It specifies CASSLDGRGGSTDTQYF.

CDR3 DNA: TGTGCCAGCACCAGGGGTAGCGGGTCCTACGAGCAGTACTTC. Translated: CASTRGSGSYEQYF. This chain links TRBV12-3 or TRBV12-4 with TRBJ2-7; a possible D gene is TRBD2 (7 bases). V was clipped by 7 bases and J by 1 base, with 14 bases between them. The CDR3 has 14 amino acids.

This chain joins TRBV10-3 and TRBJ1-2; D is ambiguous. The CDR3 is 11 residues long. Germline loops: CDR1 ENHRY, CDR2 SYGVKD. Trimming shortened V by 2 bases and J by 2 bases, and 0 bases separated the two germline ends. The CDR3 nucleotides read TGTGCCATCAGTGAGAACTATGGCTACACCTTC. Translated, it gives CAISENYGYTF.

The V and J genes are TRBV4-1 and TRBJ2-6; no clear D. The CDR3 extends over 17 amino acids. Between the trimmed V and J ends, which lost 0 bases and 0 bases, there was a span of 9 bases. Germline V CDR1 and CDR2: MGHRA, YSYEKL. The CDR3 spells CASSQDWQSSGANVLTF. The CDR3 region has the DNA TGCGCCAGCAGCCAAGACTGGCAGAGCTCTGGGGCCAACGTCCTGACTTTC.

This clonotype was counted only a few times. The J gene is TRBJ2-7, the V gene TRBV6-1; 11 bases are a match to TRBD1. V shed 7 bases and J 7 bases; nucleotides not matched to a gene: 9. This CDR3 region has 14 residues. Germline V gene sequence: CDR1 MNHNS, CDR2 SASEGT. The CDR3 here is CASKPGQGAGEQYF. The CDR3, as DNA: TGTGCCAGCAAGCCCGGACAGGGGGCTGGGGAGCAGTACTTC.

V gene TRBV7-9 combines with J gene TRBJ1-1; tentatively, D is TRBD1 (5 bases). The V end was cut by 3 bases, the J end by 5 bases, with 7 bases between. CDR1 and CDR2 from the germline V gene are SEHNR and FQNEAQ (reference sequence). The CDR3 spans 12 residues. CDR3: CASSFRETEAFF. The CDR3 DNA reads TGTGCCAGCAGCTTCAGGGAGACTGAAGCTTTCTTT.

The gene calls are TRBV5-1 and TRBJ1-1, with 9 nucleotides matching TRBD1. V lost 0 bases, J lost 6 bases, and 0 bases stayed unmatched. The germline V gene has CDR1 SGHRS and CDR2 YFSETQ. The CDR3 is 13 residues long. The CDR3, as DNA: TGCGCCAGCAGCTTGGACAGGGGGCCTGAAGCTTTCTTT. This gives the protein CASSLDRGPEAFF.

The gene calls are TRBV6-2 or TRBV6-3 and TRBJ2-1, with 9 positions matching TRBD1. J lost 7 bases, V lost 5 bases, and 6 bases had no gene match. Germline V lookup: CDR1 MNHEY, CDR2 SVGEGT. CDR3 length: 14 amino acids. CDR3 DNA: TGTGCCAGCAGTATGTGGGACAGGGCTAATGAGCAGTTCTTC. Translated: CASSMWDRANEQFF.

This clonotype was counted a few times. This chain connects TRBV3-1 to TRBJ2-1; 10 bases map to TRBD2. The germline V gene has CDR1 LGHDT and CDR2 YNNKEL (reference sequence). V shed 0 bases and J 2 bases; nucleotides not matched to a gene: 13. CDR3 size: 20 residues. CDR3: CASSQEYGLQRGGPYNEQFF. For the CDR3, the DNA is TGTGCCAGCAGCCAAGAATACGGTCTCCAGCGGGGGGGCCCCTACAATGAGCAGTTCTTC.

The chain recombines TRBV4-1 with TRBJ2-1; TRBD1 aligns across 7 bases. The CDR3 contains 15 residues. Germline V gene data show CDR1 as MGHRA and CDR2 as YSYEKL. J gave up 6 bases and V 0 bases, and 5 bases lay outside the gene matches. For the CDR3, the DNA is TGCGCCAGCAGCCAAGATGGACAGGTCGGCAATGAGCAGTTCTTC. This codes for CASSQDGQVGNEQFF.

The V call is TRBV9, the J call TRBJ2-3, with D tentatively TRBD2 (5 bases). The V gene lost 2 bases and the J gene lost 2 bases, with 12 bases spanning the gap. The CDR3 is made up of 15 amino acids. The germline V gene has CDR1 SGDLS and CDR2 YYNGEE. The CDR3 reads CASSVLEGSTDTQYF. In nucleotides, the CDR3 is TGTGCCAGCAGCGTGTTAGAGGGTTCCACAGATACGCAGTATTTT. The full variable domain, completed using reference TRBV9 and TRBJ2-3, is DSGVTQTPKHLITATGQRVTLRCSPRSGDLSVYWYQQSLDQGLQFLIQYYNGEERAKGNILERFSAQQFPDLHSELNLSSLELGDSALYFCASSVLEGSTDTQYFGPGTRLTVL.

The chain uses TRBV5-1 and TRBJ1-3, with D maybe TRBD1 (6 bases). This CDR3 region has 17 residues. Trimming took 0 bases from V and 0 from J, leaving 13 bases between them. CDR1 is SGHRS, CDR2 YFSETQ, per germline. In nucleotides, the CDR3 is TGCGCCAGCAGCTTGGCCGCGCAGGGGAGCTCTGGAAACACCATATATTTT. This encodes CASSLAAQGSSGNTIYF.

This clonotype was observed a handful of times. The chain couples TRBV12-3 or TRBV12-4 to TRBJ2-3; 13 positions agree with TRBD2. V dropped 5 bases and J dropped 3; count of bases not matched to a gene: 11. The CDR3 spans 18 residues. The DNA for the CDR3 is TGTGCCAGCAGTCTCTACACTAGCGGGGGGGATATTACAGATACGCAGTATTTT. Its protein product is CASSLYTSGGDITDTQYF.

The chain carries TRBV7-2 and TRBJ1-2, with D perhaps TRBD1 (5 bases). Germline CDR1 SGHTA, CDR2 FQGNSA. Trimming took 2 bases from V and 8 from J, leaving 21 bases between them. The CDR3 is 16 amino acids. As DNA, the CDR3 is TGTGCCAGCAGCTTACAGTTTTTGATGGGGGTGGAAGGCTACACCTTC. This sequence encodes CASSLQFLMGVEGYTF. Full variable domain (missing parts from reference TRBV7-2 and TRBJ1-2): GAGVSQSPSNKVTEKGKDVELRCDPISGHTALYWYRQSLGQGLEFLIYFQGNSAPDKSGLPSDRFSAERTGGSVSTLTIQRTQQEDSAVYLCASSLQFLMGVEGYTFGSGTRLTVV.

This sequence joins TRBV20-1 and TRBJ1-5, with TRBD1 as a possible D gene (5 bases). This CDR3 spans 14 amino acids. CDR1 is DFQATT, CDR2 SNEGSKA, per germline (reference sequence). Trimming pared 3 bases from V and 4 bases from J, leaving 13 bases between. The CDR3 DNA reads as TGCAGTGCTAGTGACGCGGGGGGGAATCAGCCCCAGCATTTT. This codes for CSASDAGGNQPQHF.